Listed below are T cell receptor beta chains from one sample, sequenced in a study of T cell repertoires in cytomegalovirus infection. TCRdb reanalysed the reads using MiXCR and keeps one entry per CDR3 protein. Altogether around 230,000 distinct CDR3 sequences are present, 6.5% being singletons, with the ten largest covering about 6%. Input material: PBMCs. These receptor sequences come from a human donor in good health (CMV status not recorded). Some clones in this sample may be carry-over from other donors' samples. Each CDR3 is given with its conserved first and last residue. Fields, in order: CDR3 length, D gene, J gene, V gene, clone size, CDR3 protein, CDR3 DNA. A D gene is named only where the DNA matches it firmly. Clone size appears in some rows only: once, few, many, or a class for an expanded clone.

>14|NA|TRBJ1-1|TRBV7-9|NA
CASSLTRGDTEAFF
TGTGCCAGCAGCTTAACCAGGGGAGACACTGAAGCTTTCTTT
>12|NA|TRBJ2-3|TRBV2|NA
CASDQGGGTQYF
TGTGCCAGCGATCAGGGTGGCGGTACGCAGTATTTT
>11|NA|TRBJ1-1|TRBV6-2/TRBV6-3|many
CAIRQYTEAFF
TGTGCCATCCGACAGTACACTGAAGCTTTCTTT
>14|NA|TRBJ1-5|TRBV20-1|many
CSASRRTNLQPQHF
TGCAGTGCCAGTAGGAGGACGAACCTTCAGCCCCAGCATTTT
>19|TRBD1|TRBJ1-2|TRBV7-9|many
CASSLDPYYQDRSYYGYTF
TGTGCCAGCAGCTTAGACCCGTATTATCAGGACAGGAGCTACTATGGCTACACCTTC
>16|TRBD1|TRBJ2-5|TRBV7-2|many
CASSLVGQGGWETQYF
TGTGCCAGCAGCTTAGTAGGACAGGGGGGCTGGGAGACCCAGTACTTC
>14|NA|TRBJ1-1|TRBV7-2|many
CASSPRFRATEAFF
TGTGCCAGCAGCCCCCGTTTCAGGGCCACTGAAGCTTTCTTT
>14|NA|TRBJ1-1|TRBV7-2|many
CASSLAREDTEAFF
TGTGCCAGCAGCTTAGCGCGGGAGGACACTGAAGCTTTCTTT
>14|NA|TRBJ2-3|TRBV7-2|many
CASSLAGGRDTQYF
TGTGCCAGCAGCTTAGCGGGGGGCCGGGATACGCAGTATTTT
>12|NA|TRBJ1-1|TRBV19|many
CASSIRATEAFF
TGTGCCAGTAGTATCAGGGCCACTGAAGCTTTCTTT
>12|NA|TRBJ1-2|TRBV20-1|NA
CSARDGARGYTF
TGCAGTGCTAGAGATGGGGCACGAGGCTACACCTTC
>13|NA|TRBJ2-1|TRBV12-3/TRBV12-4|NA
CASSTTVDNEQFF
TGTGCCAGCAGCACTACAGTCGACAATGAGCAGTTCTTC
>14|NA|TRBJ2-7|TRBV5-1|few
CASSLTSGESEQYF
TGCGCCAGCAGTCTGACTTCAGGGGAAAGCGAGCAGTACTTC
>12|TRBD1|TRBJ2-7|TRBV29-1|many
CSVGGQGGEQYF
TGCAGCGTTGGGGGACAGGGAGGCGAGCAGTACTTC
>15|NA|TRBJ2-7|TRBV7-2|many
CASSLEAVSSYEQYF
TGTGCCAGCAGCTTAGAGGCGGTTAGCTCCTACGAGCAGTACTTC
>15|NA|TRBJ1-6|TRBV5-1|NA
CASSLDLPPNSPLHF
TGCGCCAGCAGCTTGGACCTCCCGCCAAATTCACCCCTCCACTTT
>15|NA|TRBJ2-1|TRBV30|few
CAWWDFRGGKDEQFF
TGTGCCTGGTGGGACTTCCGAGGCGGTAAGGATGAGCAGTTCTTC
>11|NA|TRBJ2-2|TRBV29-1|many
CSVGSTGELFF
TGCAGCGTTGGGAGCACCGGGGAGCTGTTTTTT
>13|NA|TRBJ2-7|TRBV7-9|many
CASSSEGPYEQYF
TGTGCCAGCAGCTCGGAAGGCCCCTACGAGCAGTACTTC
>15|TRBD1|TRBJ2-7|TRBV10-3|many
CAISLGQDPTYEQYF
TGTGCCATCAGCCTAGGACAGGACCCGACCTACGAGCAGTACTTC
>13|TRBD2|TRBJ2-3|TRBV7-2|many
CASSPRGGVVQYF
TGTGCCAGCAGCCCCCGGGGGGGTGTTGTGCAGTATTTT
>16|TRBD2|TRBJ2-3|TRBV3-1|many
CASSPLAGGSTDTQYF
TGTGCCAGCAGCCCGCTAGCGGGGGGGAGCACAGATACGCAGTATTTT
>15|TRBD2|TRBJ2-1|TRBV2|many
CASSPILAGYNEQFF
TGTGCCAGCAGTCCCATCCTAGCGGGGTACAATGAGCAGTTCTTC
>13|NA|TRBJ2-7|TRBV7-2|many
CASSWGPDYEQYF
TGTGCCAGCAGCTGGGGACCGGATTACGAGCAGTACTTC
>16|TRBD2|TRBJ2-5|TRBV7-9|NA
CASSDGTSGQQETQYF
TGTGCCAGCAGCGACGGGACTAGCGGGCAACAAGAGACCCAGTACTTC
>13|TRBD1|TRBJ1-6|TRBV28|many
CASRWTGNSPLHF
TGTGCCAGCAGATGGACAGGGAATTCACCCCTCCACTTT
>15|NA|TRBJ2-1|TRBV6-5|many
CASSYSLTGLDEQFF
TGTGCCAGCAGTTACTCGTTGACAGGTCTGGATGAGCAGTTCTTC
>15|TRBD1|TRBJ1-1|TRBV7-3|many
CASSPAGQGDTEAFF
TGTGCCAGCAGCCCCGCCGGGCAGGGGGACACTGAAGCTTTCTTT
>15|NA|TRBJ2-2|TRBV11-2|many
CASSLVGMLSGELFF
TGTGCCAGCAGCTTAGTGGGGATGCTATCCGGGGAGCTGTTTTTT
>15|NA|TRBJ2-3|TRBV7-6|NA
CASSLSGRVRDTQYF
TGTGCCAGCAGCTTATCAGGACGAGTACGAGATACGCAGTATTTT
>16|NA|TRBJ1-2|TRBV7-2|many
CASQLGGGSRGYGYTF
TGTGCCAGTCAACTTGGGGGAGGGTCGAGAGGATATGGCTACACCTTC
>15|NA|TRBJ1-3|TRBV6-2/TRBV6-3|many
CASSTPRGVGNTIYF
TGTGCCAGCAGTACCCCTCGGGGTGTTGGAAACACCATATATTTT
>13|NA|TRBJ2-1|TRBV29-1|many
CSVVKVPNNEQFF
TGCAGCGTTGTGAAAGTACCCAACAATGAGCAGTTCTTC
>16|TRBD2|TRBJ2-1|TRBV20-1|many
CSAPQTQRGSYNEQFF
TGCAGTGCTCCTCAGACACAGCGGGGGAGCTACAATGAGCAGTTCTTC
>15|TRBD2|TRBJ2-2|TRBV7-2|many
CASTVWGGVPGELFF
TGTGCCAGCACCGTTTGGGGGGGGGTACCTGGGGAGCTGTTTTTT
>15|NA|TRBJ1-1|TRBV4-3|many
CASSQEAGRNTEAFF
TGCGCCAGCAGCCAAGAGGCCGGACGAAACACTGAAGCTTTCTTT
>12|NA|TRBJ2-7|TRBV6-2/TRBV6-3|many
CASANPLYEQYF
TGTGCCAGCGCCAACCCCCTTTACGAGCAGTACTTC
>11|NA|TRBJ1-4|TRBV7-9|many
CASGFGEKLFF
TGTGCCAGCGGCTTCGGGGAAAAACTGTTTTTT
>12|NA|TRBJ2-7|TRBV28|many
CASSLSRYEQYF
TGTGCCAGCAGTTTATCCCGATACGAGCAGTACTTC
>15|NA|TRBJ2-2|TRBV6-6|few
CASILGSPNTGELFF
TGTGCCAGCATTCTGGGAAGCCCGAACACCGGGGAGCTGTTTTTT
>15|NA|TRBJ1-5|TRBV7-8|many
CASSLAVGAGQPQHF
TGTGCCAGCAGCTTAGCGGTGGGGGCAGGTCAGCCCCAGCATTTT
>14|NA|TRBJ1-2|TRBV7-2|few
CASSLVGGAEGYTF
TGTGCCAGCAGCTTAGTTGGAGGGGCTGAGGGCTACACCTTC
>16|NA|TRBJ1-1|TRBV5-1|many
CASSLAGTGGIPEAFF
TGCGCCAGCAGCTTGGCCGGGACGGGGGGTATTCCTGAAGCTTTCTTT
>14|NA|TRBJ2-7|TRBV20-1|NA
CSARDQDQYYEQYF
TGCAGTGCTAGAGATCAGGACCAATATTACGAGCAGTACTTC
>14|NA|TRBJ2-3|TRBV7-2|many
CASSLGLDTDTQYF
TGTGCCAGCAGCCTCGGGCTAGACACAGATACGCAGTATTTT
>15|NA|TRBJ2-1|TRBV2|many
CASNPLMSSYNEQFF
TGTGCCAGCAACCCGCTAATGAGCTCCTACAATGAGCAGTTCTTC
>15|TRBD1|TRBJ1-4|TRBV6-2/TRBV6-3|many
CASRSGGQGNEKLFF
TGTGCCAGCAGGTCCGGGGGACAGGGGAATGAAAAACTGTTTTTT
>16|TRBD1|TRBJ2-1|TRBV9|many
CASSSFDRGGSNEQFF
TGTGCCAGCAGCTCCTTTGACAGGGGGGGTTCCAATGAGCAGTTCTTC
>16|NA|TRBJ1-5|TRBV28|many
CASSLAGFVNNQPQHF
TGTGCCAGCAGTTTGGCGGGATTCGTTAACAATCAGCCCCAGCATTTT
>13|TRBD2|TRBJ2-7|TRBV7-6|many
CASTPTREGEQYF
TGTGCCAGCACCCCGACCCGGGAGGGAGAGCAGTACTTC
>15|TRBD1|TRBJ1-1|TRBV13|many
CASSIPQGRGTEAFF
TGTGCCAGCAGCATACCACAGGGGAGAGGAACTGAAGCTTTCTTT
>17|TRBD2|TRBJ2-5|TRBV11-2|many
CASSPGASGGAQETQYF
TGTGCCAGCAGCCCAGGTGCTAGCGGGGGGGCCCAGGAGACCCAGTACTTC